Sequencing of this T cell receptor (beta chain) was carried out in a study of blood T cells in healthy people across ages (dated by TCRdb to between 2014 and 2017). General notes on the study: Template switching captured roughly one uniquely barcoded TCR beta cDNA molecule per two T cells in model experiments. To track age-related changes in TCR beta repertoire diversity, the study relied on deep sequencing normalized with unique cDNA molecular identifiers. Four age groups were formed from the donors: young (average about 15 years), middle-aged (roughly 38), aged (approximately 60) and long-lived (around 82). The study analyzed two additional independent replicas of 1 million unique cDNA reads from the same blood draw for two donors, one aged 18 to 30 and one aged 80 or older. Points the paper makes about the study in general: Estimates of total diversity from one million sequenced T cells were regarded as lower bounds and underestimates. A strong correlation was found between observed TCR beta diversity and the percentage of naive T cells measured by flow cytometry. Compared with the aged group, more naive CD4+ T cells, fewer expanded clones and increased TCR diversity were shown by the long-lived group, suggesting age selection. Conclusive comparison of naive and antigen-experienced compartments was prevented by the profiling of bulk unsorted PBMCs. As age increased, observed TCR beta diversity per million T cells dropped in a roughly linear way, and a significant reduction was already evident by age about 40. Because the CMV infection status of the donors was unknown, age-related changes in expanded clonotypes may potentially have been confounded.

The 35 to 40 donors, aged about 6 to 95 years, were systemically healthy Caucasian individuals from Russia. Each donor gave 8 to 10 milliliters of peripheral blood, collected into EDTA-treated Vacutainer tubes. Ficoll-Paque density-gradient centrifugation was used to isolate PBMCs, with at least 7 million per sample. Total RNA, at least 6 micrograms per sample, was extracted from PBMCs with Trizol reagent. The percentages of naive CD45RAhigh/CD27high T cells were determined by flow cytometry on a PBMC aliquot from every donor. On this clonotype itself: The target of this receptor is not known. No quality values exist for individual bases; no much larger clone is one base distant.

Libraries came from 5' RACE. The listed sequencing device is Illumina HiSeq 2500. A second about 6 to 11 cycle PCR used a sample-barcoded 5' primer and a J-beta primer mix. Each TCR beta cDNA molecule received a unique molecular identifier from a template-switch 5' adaptor carrying 12 random nucleotides. Each sample yielded at least 2.5 million CDR3-containing paired-end reads. First-strand cDNA was synthesized from all RNA with the Mint cDNA synthesis kit, primed by a TRBC-specific oligonucleotide. After uracil-DNA glycosylase treatment, a first 18-cycle PCR used universal primers M1SS and BC2_uni_R on all cDNA. The original pipeline was this. Normalization of each sample was performed by random selection of 1 million high-quality reads, each carrying a distinct molecular identifier. Reads sharing molecular identifiers were discarded rather than binned into consensus sequences. CDR3 identification, clonotype clustering and error correction used MiTCR with a Q25 quality threshold and the strictest error-elimination algorithm. Lower-bound total TCR beta diversity was estimated with a nonparametric unseen species model using Euler transformation. TCRdb took the public reads, trimmed them with fastp at Q25, ran MiXCR for clone calling and kept in-frame beta chains. Each CDR3 protein gets just one entry, which takes the most common genes and DNA from the rows behind it. The V and J calls and clone size are TCRdb's, not the authors'. The sample yields roughly 1,100,000 distinct CDR3 sequences; under 30% were counted once. Around 0.75% of the sample belongs to the ten largest clones.

The cysteine opens and the phenylalanine closes a CDR3 of 16 amino acids. Only CDR3 DNA remains: 48 bases, in frame from the first base. CDR1 and CDR2 were assigned from the germline V gene (reference sequence) as SGHKS and YYEKEE. Separately, the same data were catalogued under a study of T cells of mothers and their children. The second study's authors report: The donors were nine systemically healthy Caucasian individuals, made up of three mothers and their six children. cDNA synthesis consumed the entire amount of extracted RNA, loaded at approximately 1.6 ug RNA in each 15 ul reaction. In the second PCR, sample barcodes and 2-4 random nucleotides were introduced via the M1S primer. More than 9 million TCR beta CDR3 reads were obtained from each mother, and millions of reads were obtained from each child. Thymic selection shapes the output of TCR recombination in a similar way in related and unrelated pairs, and inherited differences have a minor effect. Normalized repertoire overlap in related mother-child pairs was always slightly higher than in unrelated mother-child pairs, but the difference was never significant. No persistent microchimeric T cell clones were found, with a detection sensitivity of 85 to 100 clones per million clonotypes. The study used deep NGS to compare TCR beta repertoires of mothers and children, seeking features distinguishing related mother-child pairs from unrelated individuals. Mothers averaged roughly 40 +/- 4 years of age and children averaged 11 +/- 4 years. After adapters were ligated using NEBNext reagents, the libraries underwent 100+100 nt paired-end sequencing on an Illumina HiSeq 2000. Mother and child libraries were prepared a month apart and sequenced in separate runs to prevent cross-contamination. Each donor had between about 450,000 and 2,100,000 distinct TCR beta clonotypes identified. Naive TCR beta clonotypes were estimated from low-frequency clonotypes matched to each donor's FACS-determined naive share, without sorting.

Sequencing input: blood. Recombination linked TRBV5-5 to TRBJ2-5; D gene: possibly TRBD2, on 5 matching bases. The J call may be faulty, since TRBJ2-1 better matches the DNA end. The clonotype was recovered from a girl aged 2 to 10 in good health. The CDR3 is CASSLAGSNSVNEQFF. The DNA sequence is given as TGTGCCAGCAGCTTGGCGGGAAGCAATTCGGTCAATGAGCAGTTCTTC.